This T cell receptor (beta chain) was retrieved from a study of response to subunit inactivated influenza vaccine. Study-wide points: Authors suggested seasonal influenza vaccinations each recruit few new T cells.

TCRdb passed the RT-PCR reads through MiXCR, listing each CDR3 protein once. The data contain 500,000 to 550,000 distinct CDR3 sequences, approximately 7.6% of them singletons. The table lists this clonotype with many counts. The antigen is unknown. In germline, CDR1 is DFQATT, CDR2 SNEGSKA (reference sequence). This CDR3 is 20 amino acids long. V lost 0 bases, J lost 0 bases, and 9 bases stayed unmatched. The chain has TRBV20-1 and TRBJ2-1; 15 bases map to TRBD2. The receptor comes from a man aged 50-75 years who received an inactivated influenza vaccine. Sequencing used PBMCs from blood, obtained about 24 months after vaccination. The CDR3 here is CSARDFTGLAGGSSYNEQFF. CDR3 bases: TGCAGTGCTAGAGACTTTACAGGACTAGCGGGAGGGAGCTCCTACAATGAGCAGTTCTTC.